Sequencing of this T cell receptor beta chain was carried out in a study of shared clonotypes between healthy human individuals. In its sample, this clone was seen once. Its antigen is currently unknown. CDR1 is LGHNA, CDR2 YNFKEQ, per germline. V lost 2 bases and J lost 8; bases outside the gene matches: 5. The CDR3 has 14 amino acids. Findings and limits, study-wide: Larger estimated richness was generally recorded for naive subsets relative to memory subsets.

There were no recent acute infections or vaccinations among the donors, who were healthy HIV-negative adults. Study processing details: For the immunoSEQ data, sequences were junction-only without quality scores, so filtering differed. Repertoires were generated with immunoSEQ multiplex PCR, while TCRdb's copy carries only in-frame clones and drops some. That table gives V, J and clone size, and the DNA gave D and trimming. The sample yields 2 million to 3 million clones, 93% seen once. This receptor was obtained from a man in his late teens or twenties in good health. Some clones in this sample may be carry-over from other donors' samples. The V and J genes are TRBV4-2 and TRBJ2-1; 8 bases map to TRBD1. The sample consisted of naive CD4+ T cells from PBMCs. Subset defined: CD45RA+ positively selected. CDR3 protein: CASSQQTGAHEQFF. The CDR3 region has the DNA TGTGCCAGCAGCCAACAGACAGGGGCCCATGAGCAGTTCTTC.